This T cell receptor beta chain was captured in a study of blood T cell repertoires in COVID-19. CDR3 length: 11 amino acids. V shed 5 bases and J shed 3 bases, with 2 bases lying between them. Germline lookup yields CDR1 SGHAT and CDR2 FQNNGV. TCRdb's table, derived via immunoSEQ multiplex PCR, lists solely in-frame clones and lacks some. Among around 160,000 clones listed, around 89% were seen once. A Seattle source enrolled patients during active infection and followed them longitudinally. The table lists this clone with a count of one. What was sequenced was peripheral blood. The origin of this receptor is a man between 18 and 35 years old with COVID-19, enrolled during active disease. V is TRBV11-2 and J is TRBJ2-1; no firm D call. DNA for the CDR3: TGTGCCAGCAGCCGCTACAATGAGCAGTTCTTC. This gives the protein CASSRYNEQFF.